This T cell receptor beta chain was observed in a study of T-cell memory formation after mild COVID-19. Study observations and caveats: Those CD4+ clones that contracted were mainly in CM and EM (CD8+ ones in EMRA). The study detected some responding clones in pre-infection memory, suggesting cross-reactive memory joined. CD4/CD8 balance characterized clones contracting day 15 to 85, and CD4+ skew characterized later expanders.

There are a few counts of this clonotype. Antigen: not known. Germline V gives CDR1 DFQATT, CDR2 SNEGSKA (reference sequence). Unmatched junction bases numbered 6, after V lost 3 bases and J lost 0 bases. The CDR3 covers 15 residues. TCRdb recomputed calls from the 5' RACE reads with MiXCR, one row per CDR3 protein. Counted here are about 250,000 distinct CDR3 sequences, 15% occurring once; the ten biggest clones make up about 2%. The source material was PBMCs or a T cell subset sorted from them (not recorded which). The chain is built from TRBV20-1 and TRBJ2-3, with TRBD2 matching 7 bases. The sequence was collected from an adult woman who had mild COVID-19 (a few samples of this study predate the infection). Cell type and time point are not known. The DNA of the CDR3 is TGCAGTGCTAGCGGGGGGTCCTCTAGCACAGATACGCAGTATTTT. This sequence encodes CSASGGSSSTDTQYF.